Below are 27 T cell receptor beta chains sequenced from a single sample in a study of blood T cell repertoires in COVID-19. Generated by immunoSEQ multiplex PCR, the TCRdb table keeps only in-frame clones and is missing some. The sample consists of about 100,000 clones, roughly 90% of them appearing once. What was sequenced was peripheral blood. Source of these receptors: a man aged 65 to 85 with acute or convalescent COVID-19.

The V call is TRBV6-5, the J call TRBJ2-3; no reliable D call. The V end was cut by 0 bases, the J end by 1 base, with 11 bases between. The CDR3 totals 16 residues. In germline, CDR1 is MNHEY, CDR2 SVGAGI. CDR3 in amino acids: CASSYSRFAGTDTQYF. In DNA form, the CDR3 reads TGTGCCAGCAGTTACTCGAGGTTCGCAGGCACAGATACGCAGTATTTT.

This clone has a single count. This chain links TRBV13 with TRBJ1-5; unclear D gene. CDR1 and CDR2 from the germline V gene are PRHDT and FYEKMQ (reference sequence). The germline V and J ends were trimmed by 3 bases and 8 bases, with 8 bases remaining between them. The CDR3 has 12 amino acids. CDR3 amino acids: CASSFALEPQHF. The CDR3 nucleotides are TGTGCCAGCAGCTTCGCCTTAGAGCCCCAGCATTTT.

V and J are TRBV18 and TRBJ1-1; possible D gene TRBD1, 5 bases. Germline CDR1 KGHSH, CDR2 LQKENI. V dropped 3 bases and J dropped 0 bases, with 8 bases sitting between them. The CDR3 is 14 residues long. The CDR3 loop is CASSPSGLNTEAFF. The CDR3 DNA reads as TGTGCCAGCTCACCTTCAGGGCTGAACACTGAAGCTTTCTTT.

This sequence joins TRBV7-2 and TRBJ1-1; 9 positions match TRBD1. The CDR3 runs 14 residues. Germline-derived CDR1 and CDR2 are SGHTA and FQGNSA. V lost 5 bases to trimming and J lost 4 bases; unmatched junction nucleotides: 5. The CDR3 reads CASSDRGRFTEAFF. In nucleotides, the CDR3 is TGTGCCAGCAGCGACAGGGGGAGGTTCACTGAAGCTTTCTTT.

The J gene is TRBJ1-4, the V gene TRBV7-9, with 10 bases identical to TRBD1. The CDR3 runs 19 residues. The V and J ends lost 3 bases and 0 bases, in that order; junction bases with no gene match: 10. From germline, CDR1 is SEHNR and CDR2 FQNEAQ (reference sequence). CDR3 amino acids: CASSFPRGQGPSTNEKLFF. The CDR3 DNA is TGTGCCAGCAGCTTCCCCAGGGGACAGGGGCCTTCAACTAATGAAAAACTGTTTTTT. The whole variable domain, filled in from reference TRBV7-9 and TRBJ1-4, reads DTGVSQNPRHKITKRGQNVTFRCDPISEHNRLYWYRQTLGQGPEFLTYFQNEAQLEKSRLLSDRFSAERPKGSFSTLEIQRTEQGDSAMYLCASSFPRGQGPSTNEKLFFGSGTQLSVL.

The V call is TRBV5-5, the J call TRBJ2-7, with a tentative D call TRBD2 (6 bases). The germline V and J ends were trimmed by 0 bases and 0 bases, with 10 bases remaining between them. Germline CDR1 SGHKS, CDR2 YYEKEE (reference sequence). This CDR3 is 15 amino acids long. CDR3 sequence (DNA): TGTGCCAGCAGCTTGGCGGGGGAACCCTCCTACGAGCAGTACTTC. Protein product: CASSLAGEPSYEQYF.

The chain couples TRBV5-1 to TRBJ1-1, with unresolved D. Germline V gene sequence: CDR1 SGHRS, CDR2 YFSETQ. V was clipped by 4 bases and J by 6 bases, with 13 bases between them. This CDR3 spans 13 amino acids. As DNA, the CDR3 is TGCGCCAGCAGCCCGCAAAGGGAGGCTGAAGCTTTCTTT. Translating it yields CASSPQREAEAFF.

As for this clone: A read error is likely, as this CDR3 ends without the conserved phenylalanine or tryptophan. The limits of the CDR3 on the DNA are not certain, so only TCRdb's listed CDR3 is given. The chain carries TRBV25-1 and TRBJ1-2; no DNA check was done on the table's D call, TRBD1. Germline CDR1 and CDR2: MGHDK and SYGVNS. Ends included, the CDR3 has 17 residues. CDR3 sequence: CASSEYTFPKLTGLPLP.

The chain combines TRBV5-4 with TRBJ2-2; 8 bases agree with TRBD2. Germline V gene data show CDR1 as SGHNT and CDR2 as YYREEE (reference sequence). The CDR3 spans 18 residues. J lost 3 bases, V lost 5 bases, and 15 bases had no gene match. CDR3 in amino acids: CASSWVVGAGVDTGELFF. Written as DNA, the CDR3 is TGTGCCAGCAGTTGGGTGGTTGGAGCGGGAGTTGACACCGGGGAGCTGTTTTTT.

CDR3 nucleotide sequence: TGTGCCAGCAGCTGGACAGGGTGGAACACTGAAGCTTTCTTT. Its protein is CASSWTGWNTEAFF. The V and J genes are TRBV5-5 and TRBJ1-1, with 8 bases matching TRBD1. CDR1 is SGHKS, CDR2 YYEKEE, per germline (reference sequence). V trimming: 3 bases; J trimming: 1 base; junction bases outside the gene matches: 2. The length of the CDR3 is 14 residues.

The chain has TRBV19 and TRBJ1-2; 8 nucleotides agree with TRBD1. The CDR3 contains 14 residues. CDR1 and CDR2 (germline): LNHDA, SQIVND (reference sequence). The J segment lost 3 bases and the V segment lost 6 bases, leaving 6 bases of the junction unmatched. The CDR3 here is CASRAGQGDYGYTF. In nucleotides, the CDR3 is TGTGCCAGTAGGGCCGGACAGGGCGACTATGGCTACACCTTC.

This clone was seen only once. The rearrangement joins TRBV27 to TRBJ1-1; TRBD1 is a possible D gene (6 bases). V shed 5 bases and J shed 5 bases, with 9 bases lying between them. Germline CDR1 MNHEY, CDR2 SMNVEV (reference sequence). This CDR3 spans 12 amino acids. In DNA, the CDR3 is TGTGCCAGCAGTGAACAGGGAACTGAAGCTTTCTTT. Its translation: CASSEQGTEAFF.

This clone appeared a few times. The gene calls are TRBV5-1 and TRBJ1-1; D is ambiguous. CDR1 is SGHRS and CDR2 is YFSETQ in the germline V gene. This CDR3 spans 14 amino acids. V was trimmed by 2 bases and J by 1 base, leaving 9 bases between them. CDR3 coding DNA: TGCGCCAGCAGCTTAAGGAGCGGGAACACTGAAGCTTTCTTT. Encoded protein: CASSLRSGNTEAFF.

The chain is built from TRBV6-5 and TRBJ2-3; D remains ambiguous. V was trimmed by 3 bases and J by 1 base, leaving 8 bases between them. Germline assignment: CDR1 MNHEY and CDR2 SVGAGI. The CDR3 consists of 14 residues. In DNA form, the CDR3 reads TGTGCCAGCAGTTATCTCCCCCGCACAGATACGCAGTATTTT. Translation gives CASSYLPRTDTQYF.

The J gene is TRBJ1-2, the V gene TRBV7-9; 9 bases align to TRBD1. The CDR3 is 15 residues long. The germline V gene encodes CDR1 SEHNR and CDR2 FQNEAQ (reference sequence). After removal of 6 bases from V and 4 bases from J, the junction contained 9 bases not matched to a gene. The CDR3 nucleotides are TGTGCCAGCAGGGGGGCGGGACAGGGCCTCTATGGCTACACCTTC. Translating it yields CASRGAGQGLYGYTF.

V usage is TRBV28 and J usage is TRBJ1-6; 7 bases map to TRBD1. Germline CDR1 and CDR2: MDHEN and SYDVKM. Unmatched junction bases numbered 5, after V lost 6 bases and J lost 6 bases. The CDR3 contains 14 residues. Here the CDR3 DNA reads TGTGCCAGCAGGCCGGGACAGCCTAATTCACCCCTCCACTTT. This encodes CASRPGQPNSPLHF.

This chain links TRBV5-1 with TRBJ2-6, with D hard to call. Germline values: CDR1 SGHRS, CDR2 YFSETQ. This CDR3 has 14 residues. V lost 3 bases and J 2 bases, leaving 6 bases between the germline ends. DNA of the CDR3: TGCGCCAGCAGCTATATTACTGGGGCCAACGTCCTGACTTTC. This gives the protein CASSYITGANVLTF.

This chain uses TRBV10-1 with TRBJ1-1; 7 nucleotides align to TRBD1. Germline V gene lookup returns CDR1 WNHNN and CDR2 SYGVQD (reference sequence). V lost 5 bases and J lost 5; bases outside the gene matches: 11. The CDR3 sequence is 15 residues long. The CDR3 sequence is CASSPVTGSGTEAFF. The CDR3 coding sequence is TGCGCCAGCAGTCCCGTGACAGGGTCGGGGACTGAAGCTTTCTTT.

The V and J genes are TRBV10-2 and TRBJ1-5; tentatively, D is TRBD1 (6 bases). Germline assignment: CDR1 WSHSY and CDR2 SAAADI. Trimming took off 2 bases at V and 0 bases at J, with 8 bases between the two ends. This CDR3 spans 15 amino acids. CDR3 bases: TGCGCCAGCAGTGAGGTCAGGGGTAGCAATCAGCCCCAGCATTTT. It encodes CASSEVRGSNQPQHF.

This chain joins TRBV28 and TRBJ2-5; TRBD1 matches at 11 bases. CDR1 is MDHEN and CDR2 is SYDVKM in the germline V gene. J was trimmed by 4 bases and V by 5 bases; bases with no gene match: 6. CDR3 length equals 15 residues. The CDR3, as DNA: TGTGCCAGCAGTCCCCTGGACAGGGGGCGAGAGACCCAGTACTTC. It yields the protein CASSPLDRGRETQYF.

This clone turned up a few times. The chain combines TRBV19 with TRBJ1-5; D gene ambiguous. Trimming removed 4 bases from V and 6 bases from J, with 13 bases in between. The CDR3 consists of 14 residues. CDR1 and CDR2 (germline): LNHDA, SQIVND (reference sequence). The CDR3 is CASSKFGDAQPQHF. The CDR3 DNA reads as TGTGCCAGTAGTAAGTTCGGGGATGCTCAGCCCCAGCATTTT.

CDR3 sequence (DNA): TGTGCCAGCAGCTTATTTAGTAGGGGGCACGAAAACACCATATATTTT. This gives the protein CASSLFSRGHENTIYF. V is TRBV7-2 and J is TRBJ1-3; 7 bases align to TRBD1. V was clipped by 2 bases and J by 6 bases; unmatched bases: 10. CDR1 and CDR2 (germline): SGHTA, FQGNSA. CDR3 size: 16 residues.

This rearrangement joins TRBV18 to TRBJ1-3; D unclear. V lost 1 base, J lost 0 bases, and 13 bases lay in between. Per germline, CDR1 KGHSH and CDR2 LQKENI. The CDR3 has 17 residues. The CDR3 DNA follows: TGTGCCAGCTCACCACTGAGTACCTCGTCCTCTGGAAACACCATATATTTT. Its translation is CASSPLSTSSSGNTIYF.

The chain carries TRBV19 and TRBJ1-5; 8 nucleotides match TRBD1. CDR3 length: 12 amino acids. The V segment lost 5 bases and the J segment 13 bases; nucleotides outside the gene matches: 7. From germline, CDR1 is LNHDA and CDR2 SQIVND (reference sequence). The CDR3 DNA sequence: TGTGCCAGTAGTCTTTTCGGACAGGGACAGCATTTT. It is translated as CASSLFGQGQHF.

The chain joins TRBV18 to TRBJ1-1; possible D gene TRBD1, 5 bases. From germline, CDR1 is KGHSH and CDR2 LQKENI. CDR3 length equals 14 residues. The germline V and J ends were trimmed by 3 bases and 1 base, with 9 bases remaining between them. The CDR3 DNA reads as TGTGCCAGCTCACCCGCAGGGCCGAACACTGAAGCTTTCTTT. Translating it yields CASSPAGPNTEAFF.

The table lists this clone with a few counts. The genes are TRBV7-9 and TRBJ2-7; no clear D. CDR3 size: 14 residues. The V end was cut by 3 bases, the J end by 4 bases, with 13 bases between. Germline CDR1 is SEHNR and CDR2 is FQNEAQ (reference sequence). The CDR3 nucleotides read TGTGCCAGCAGCTTGGGCAGGTCGGCGTACGAGCAGTACTTC. Translation: CASSLGRSAYEQYF.

The J gene is TRBJ2-7, the V gene TRBV4-1; D unresolved. Per the germline V gene, CDR1 is MGHRA and CDR2 is YSYEKL. Trimming removed 1 base at V and 2 bases at J, with 6 bases between. The CDR3 runs to 13 residues. CDR3 in amino acids: CASSQGATYEQYF. CDR3 sequence (DNA): TGCGCCAGCAGCCAAGGGGCAACCTACGAGCAGTACTTC.